The next 21 T cell receptor beta chains were all read from a single sample in a study of blood T cell repertoires in COVID-19. TCRdb's copy holds only in-frame clones and misses some; the assay was immunoSEQ multiplex PCR. The sample holds around 250,000 clones; about nine tenths are singletons and the top ten take 6.2%. Input material: peripheral blood. The receptors stem from a man in his sixties with acute or convalescent COVID-19.

This clone was counted only a few times. The chain joins TRBV5-5 to TRBJ2-3; 7 bases fit TRBD1. CDR1 is SGHKS, CDR2 YYEKEE, per germline (reference sequence). The CDR3 sequence is 17 residues long. The trim removed 3 bases at V and 4 bases at J, leaving 14 bases unmatched. Here the CDR3 reads CASSYRATGPRADTQYF. The CDR3 coding sequence is TGTGCCAGCAGCTATCGAGCGACAGGGCCTAGGGCAGATACGCAGTATTTT.

The chain recombines TRBV7-9 with TRBJ2-7, with a possible D match to TRBD1 (5 bases). V lost 8 bases to trimming and J lost 0 bases, with 11 bases between them. Germline V lookup: CDR1 SEHNR, CDR2 FQNEAQ (reference sequence). The CDR3 has 13 amino acids. The CDR3 here is CASGWGSSYEQYF. Written as DNA, the CDR3 is TGTGCCAGCGGCTGGGGCTCCTCCTACGAGCAGTACTTC.

V and J are TRBV19 and TRBJ2-7; no clear D. The CDR3 runs to 13 residues. V was clipped by 5 bases and J by 4 bases, with 12 bases between them. Germline values: CDR1 LNHDA, CDR2 SQIVND (reference sequence). CDR3 sequence: CASSLHRGYEQYF. CDR3 bases: TGTGCCAGTAGTCTCCACCGAGGATACGAGCAGTACTTC.

This rearrangement joins TRBV28 to TRBJ2-7, with TRBD2 identical over 8 bases. The CDR3 extends over 17 amino acids. Germline CDR1 MDHEN, CDR2 SYDVKM. The V gene end was trimmed by 6 bases and the J gene end by 2 bases; junction bases not matched to a gene: 15. The CDR3 DNA follows: TGTGCCAGCAGCAAAGCGGGCGGACTAGCATTTCCCTACGAGCAGTACTTC. It yields the protein CASSKAGGLAFPYEQYF.

This chain connects TRBV29-1 to TRBJ2-1; tentatively, D is TRBD1 (6 bases). Germline V gives CDR1 SQVTM, CDR2 ANQGSEA. This CDR3 comprises 13 residues. Here the CDR3 DNA reads TGCAGTGTGAGGGTACTAGGGGGTCGGGGGCAGTTCTTC. It is translated as CSVRVLGGRGQFF.

This chain joins TRBV30 and TRBJ1-3; no reliable D call. V lost 6 bases and J lost 4, with 10 bases in between. Germline-derived CDR1 and CDR2 are GTSNPN and SVGIG (reference sequence). The CDR3 contains 12 residues. This CDR3 reads CACGGRGNTIYF. The CDR3, as DNA: TGTGCCTGCGGCGGAAGAGGAAACACCATATATTTT.

A single count supports this clone. The chain recombines TRBV7-8 with TRBJ1-2; 12 nucleotides line up with TRBD1. V shed 5 bases and J 7 bases; nucleotides not matched to a gene: 11. Germline V gives CDR1 SGHVS, CDR2 FQNEAQ. The CDR3 runs 16 residues. The CDR3 bases are TGTGCCAGCAGCACACGGGGGACAGGGGGCGTGTTTGGCTACACCTTC. This gives the protein CASSTRGTGGVFGYTF.

This clone was seen a few times. V and J are TRBV28 and TRBJ2-7, with 9 bases that match TRBD2. J was trimmed by 3 bases and V by 1 base; bases with no gene match: 4. CDR3 length equals 15 residues. CDR1 and CDR2 (germline): MDHEN, SYDVKM. This CDR3 is CASSLFGGRGYEQYF. In DNA, the CDR3 is TGTGCCAGCAGTTTATTCGGCGGGAGGGGCTACGAGCAGTACTTC.

This clone was detected only once. The chain uses TRBV27 and TRBJ2-7; D ambiguous. The CDR3 is made up of 13 amino acids. The germline V gene encodes CDR1 MNHEY and CDR2 SMNVEV (reference sequence). Trimming removed 2 bases at V and 3 bases at J, with 8 bases between. The CDR3 DNA is TGTGCCAGCAGTTTAAGCGCCCACTACGAGCAGTACTTC. Translation: CASSLSAHYEQYF.

DNA for the CDR3: TGTGCCAGCAGCTTAGAGAATTCACCTAGAGATAGAGGGGAGCTGTTTTTT. As protein: CASSLENSPRDRGELFF. The V gene is TRBV7-6, the J gene TRBJ2-2; D remains unclear. CDR3 size: 17 residues. Germline V gene lookup returns CDR1 SGHVS and CDR2 FNYEAQ. V was trimmed by 1 base and J by 8 bases, leaving 20 bases between them.

The V and J genes are TRBV28 and TRBJ1-6; 8 nucleotides agree with TRBD1. The germline V gene has CDR1 MDHEN and CDR2 SYDVKM. This CDR3 contains 14 residues. V lost 6 bases to trimming and J lost 14 bases; unmatched junction nucleotides: 12. The CDR3 coding sequence is TGTGCCAGCAGCACGGACAGGGCAGGAGGTACCCTCCACTTT. Amino acids: CASSTDRAGGTLHF.

The V call is TRBV6-2 or TRBV6-3, the J call TRBJ1-5, with 8 nucleotides matching TRBD1. The CDR3 has 16 amino acids. V shed 5 bases and J 2 bases; nucleotides not matched to a gene: 8. CDR1 and CDR2 from the germline V gene are MNHEY and SVGEGT. The DNA of the CDR3 is TGTGCCAGCAGTCCCAACGACAGGGGAGGCAATCAGCCCCAGCATTTT. This translates into CASSPNDRGGNQPQHF.

The rearrangement joins TRBV30 to TRBJ1-2, with 8 nucleotides matching TRBD1. This CDR3 region has 14 residues. Germline values: CDR1 GTSNPN, CDR2 SVGIG (reference sequence). J gave up 4 bases and V 5 bases, and 9 bases lay outside the gene matches. The CDR3 here is CAWGEQGALYGYTF. Written as DNA, the CDR3 is TGTGCCTGGGGAGAGCAGGGGGCCCTCTATGGCTACACCTTC.

V and J are TRBV29-1 and TRBJ2-7, with TRBD2 as a possible D gene (5 bases). Germline V lookup: CDR1 SQVTM, CDR2 ANQGSEA. This CDR3 has 11 amino acids. V lost 2 bases, J lost 11 bases, and 13 bases lay in between. The CDR3 nucleotides read TGCAGCGTTGAAAGAGGGCCCAGTGAGTACTTC. It specifies CSVERGPSEYF.

V and J are TRBV11-3 and TRBJ2-7; TRBD1 agrees at 8 bases. Per germline, CDR1 SGHNT and CDR2 YENEEA. V lost 2 bases and J lost 2; bases outside the gene matches: 8. The CDR3 has 16 amino acids. The CDR3: CASSLTTPGQAYEQYF. The DNA for the CDR3 is TGTGCCAGCAGCTTAACCACCCCGGGACAGGCCTACGAGCAGTACTTC. The entire variable domain, with the rest obtained from reference TRBV11-3 and TRBJ2-7, is as follows: EAGVVQSPRYKIIEKKQPVAFWCNPISGHNTLYWYLQNLGQGPELLIRYENEEAVDDSQLPKDRFSAERLKGVDSTLKIQPAELGDSAVYLCASSLTTPGQAYEQYFGPGTRLTVT.

This chain links TRBV6-1 with TRBJ1-5, with 9 nucleotides matching TRBD1. CDR1 is MNHNS, CDR2 SASEGT, per germline. The ends lost 1 base at V and 6 bases at J; junction bases unmatched: 7. The CDR3 sequence is 16 residues long. CDR3 sequence (DNA): TGTGCCAGCAGTGAAGAACCCGGGACAGGGCGTCAGCCCCAGCATTTT. Protein sequence: CASSEEPGTGRQPQHF.

The chain combines TRBV5-1 with TRBJ2-2; D is possibly TRBD2 (5 bases). The V gene lost 3 bases and the J gene lost 5 bases, with 11 bases spanning the gap. The CDR3 extends over 14 amino acids. Germline V gives CDR1 SGHRS, CDR2 YFSETQ. Written as DNA, the CDR3 is TGCGCCAGCAGCTCCCTAACGGGGACCGGGGAGCTGTTTTTT. It codes for CASSSLTGTGELFF.

This chain connects TRBV6-2 or TRBV6-3 to TRBJ2-2, with D tentatively TRBD2 (6 bases). The CDR3 is made up of 15 amino acids. The germline V and J ends were trimmed by 5 bases and 5 bases, with 15 bases remaining between them. The germline V gene encodes CDR1 MNHEY and CDR2 SVGEGT. The CDR3 spells CASSAPRRGTGELFF. The CDR3 nucleotides read TGTGCCAGCAGTGCCCCGAGGAGGGGTACCGGGGAGCTGTTTTTT.

The V call is TRBV13, the J call TRBJ1-4; TRBD1 aligns across 7 bases. Germline trimming cut 4 bases from V and 8 bases from J; bases unmatched to any gene: 10. The CDR3 is made up of 15 amino acids. Looked up from germline, CDR1 is PRHDT and CDR2 is FYEKMQ (reference sequence). CDR3 bases: TGTGCCAGCAGCTCGCCGGGACAGCTGAGGGAAAAACTGTTTTTT. This gives the protein CASSSPGQLREKLFF.

The V call is TRBV28, the J call TRBJ2-7; the D gene is possibly TRBD1 (5 bases). V was shortened by 2 bases and J by 12 bases, with 11 bases between the two germline ends. The CDR3 consists of 11 residues. CDR1 is MDHEN and CDR2 is SYDVKM in the germline V gene. The CDR3 loop is CASSLSRVWYF. The CDR3 nucleotides read TGTGCCAGCAGTTTAAGCAGGGTGTGGTACTTC.

The chain joins TRBV19 to TRBJ2-1; D perhaps matches TRBD1 (5 bases). V was trimmed by 0 bases and J by 9 bases, leaving 9 bases between them. Germline CDR1 LNHDA, CDR2 SQIVND (reference sequence). The CDR3 is 13 residues long. The CDR3, as DNA: TGTGCCAGTAGTATAGATTCAGGGATTGAGCAGTTCTTC. This translates into CASSIDSGIEQFF.